This TCR beta chain derives from a study of CXCR3-negative and CXCR3-positive naive CD8 T cells. Study outcomes and limitations: CXCR3-positive naive cells had TRB CDR3s that were more hydrophobic than CXCR3-negative naive cells had. Naive CXCR3-positive and CXCR3-negative cells shared TRBV-TRBJ usage; memory cells diverged.

The CDR3 totals 18 residues. As to this clonotype: Antigen specificity is unknown.

The sorter processed each CD8+ T cell subset in triplicate at over 250,000 cells apiece. TRB cDNA libraries were made by UMI-labeled 5' RACE. TCRdb reprocessed the 5' RACE reads; each CDR3 protein has one entry and no DNA is given. This listing includes 130,000 to 150,000 distinct CDR3 sequences. Sequenced material: naive CXCR3+ CD8+ T cells from blood. Subset denoted: CD45RO-CCR7+CD27+CD95- naive CD8+ T cells expressing CXCR3 (TNR3+). This sequence was found in a human donor in good health. Some clones in this sample may be carry-over from other donors' samples. The genes are TRBV12-3 or TRBV12-4 and TRBJ2-5; the TCRdb D gene call, TRBD1, has no DNA to confirm it. CDR3: CASSLLGGGRVDQETQYF.